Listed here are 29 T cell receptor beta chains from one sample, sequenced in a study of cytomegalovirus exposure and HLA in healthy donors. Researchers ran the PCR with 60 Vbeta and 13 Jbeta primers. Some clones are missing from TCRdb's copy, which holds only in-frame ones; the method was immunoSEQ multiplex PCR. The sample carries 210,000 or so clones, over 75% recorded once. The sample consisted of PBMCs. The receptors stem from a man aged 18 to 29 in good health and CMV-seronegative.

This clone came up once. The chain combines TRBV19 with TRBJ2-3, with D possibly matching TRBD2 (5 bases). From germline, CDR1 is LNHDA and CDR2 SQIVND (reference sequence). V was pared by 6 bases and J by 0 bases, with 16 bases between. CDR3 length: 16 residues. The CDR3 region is CASRLKFRLSTDTQYF. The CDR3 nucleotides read TGTGCCAGTAGACTCAAGTTCCGACTAAGCACAGATACGCAGTATTTT. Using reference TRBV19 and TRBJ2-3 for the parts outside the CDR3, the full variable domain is DGGITQSPKYLFRKEGQNVTLSCEQNLNHDAMYWYRQDPGQGLRLIYYSQIVNDFQKGDIAEGYSVSREKKESFPLTVTSAQKNPTAFYLCASRLKFRLSTDTQYFGPGTRLTVL.

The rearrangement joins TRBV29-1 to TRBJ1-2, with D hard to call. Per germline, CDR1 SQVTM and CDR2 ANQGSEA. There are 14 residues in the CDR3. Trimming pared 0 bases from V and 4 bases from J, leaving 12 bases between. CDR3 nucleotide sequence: TGCAGCGTTGAAGATGCGGCAGTCTTCTATGGCTACACCTTC. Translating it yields CSVEDAAVFYGYTF.

Here the CDR3 DNA reads TGTGCCAGCAGTTACTCCTTCGTGGGCGCCACCTACGAGCAGTACTTC. This codes for CASSYSFVGATYEQYF. V and J are TRBV6-5 and TRBJ2-7, with D uncertain. The CDR3 covers 16 residues. CDR1 is MNHEY, CDR2 SVGAGI, per germline. V was shortened by 0 bases and J by 2 bases, with 14 bases between the two germline ends.

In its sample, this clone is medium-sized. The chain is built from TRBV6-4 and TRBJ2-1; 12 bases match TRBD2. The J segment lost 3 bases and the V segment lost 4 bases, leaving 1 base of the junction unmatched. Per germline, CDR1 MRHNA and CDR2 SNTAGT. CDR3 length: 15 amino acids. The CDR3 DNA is TGTGCCAGCAGTGGACTAGCGGGAGACTACAATGAGCAGTTCTTC. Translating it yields CASSGLAGDYNEQFF.

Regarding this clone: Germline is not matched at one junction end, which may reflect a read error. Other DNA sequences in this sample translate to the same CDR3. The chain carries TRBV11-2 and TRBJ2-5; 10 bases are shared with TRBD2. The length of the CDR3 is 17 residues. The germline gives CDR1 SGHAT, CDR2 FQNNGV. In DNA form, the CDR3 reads TGCGCCAGCAGCGTCGGGACAGTTGCTAGCGGGAGAAAGACCCAGTACTTC. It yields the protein CASSVGTVASGRKTQYF.

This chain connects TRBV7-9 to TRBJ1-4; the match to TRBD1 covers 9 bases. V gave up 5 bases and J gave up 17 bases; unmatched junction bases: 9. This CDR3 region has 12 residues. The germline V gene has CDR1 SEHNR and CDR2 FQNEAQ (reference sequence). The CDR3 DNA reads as TGTGCCAGCAGCACAGACACGGGACAGGGCTTTTTT. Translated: CASSTDTGQGFF.

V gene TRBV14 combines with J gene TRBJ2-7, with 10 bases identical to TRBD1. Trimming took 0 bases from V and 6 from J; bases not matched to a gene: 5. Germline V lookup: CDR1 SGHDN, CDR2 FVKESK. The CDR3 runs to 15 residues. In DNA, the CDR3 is TGTGCCAGCAGCCAAGATCGGGGGACAGGGGTCGAGCAGTACTTC. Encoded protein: CASSQDRGTGVEQYF.

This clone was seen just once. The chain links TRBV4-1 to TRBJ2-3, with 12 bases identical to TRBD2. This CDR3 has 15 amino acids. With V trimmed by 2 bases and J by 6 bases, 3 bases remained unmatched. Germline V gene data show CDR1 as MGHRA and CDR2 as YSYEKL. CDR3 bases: TGCGCCAGCAGCCAACTAGCGGGGGGGCAGGATACGCAGTATTTT. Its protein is CASSQLAGGQDTQYF.

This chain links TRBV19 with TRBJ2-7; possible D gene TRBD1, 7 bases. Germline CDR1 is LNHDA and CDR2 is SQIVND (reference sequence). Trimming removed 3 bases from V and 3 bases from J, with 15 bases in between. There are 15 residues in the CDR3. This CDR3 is CASSMAQGGGYEQYF. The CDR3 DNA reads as TGTGCCAGTAGTATGGCCCAGGGGGGCGGCTACGAGCAGTACTTC.

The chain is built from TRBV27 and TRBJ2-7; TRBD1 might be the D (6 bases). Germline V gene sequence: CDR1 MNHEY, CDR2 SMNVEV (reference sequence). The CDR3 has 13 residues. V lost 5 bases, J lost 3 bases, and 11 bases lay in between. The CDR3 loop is CASSPRGGYEQYF. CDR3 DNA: TGTGCCAGCAGTCCCCGAGGGGGCTACGAGCAGTACTTC.

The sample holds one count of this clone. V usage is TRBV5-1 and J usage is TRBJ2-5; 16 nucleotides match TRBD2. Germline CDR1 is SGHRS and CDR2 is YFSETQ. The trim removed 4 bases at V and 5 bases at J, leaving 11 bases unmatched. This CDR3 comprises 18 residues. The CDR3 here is CASSQTGTSGGGEETQYF. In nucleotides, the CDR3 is TGCGCCAGCAGCCAGACCGGGACTAGCGGGGGGGGAGAGGAGACCCAGTACTTC.

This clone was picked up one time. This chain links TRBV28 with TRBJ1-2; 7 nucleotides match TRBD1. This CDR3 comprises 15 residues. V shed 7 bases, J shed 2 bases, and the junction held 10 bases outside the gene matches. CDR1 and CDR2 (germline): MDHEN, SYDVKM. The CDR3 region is CASNGRGTGNYGYTF. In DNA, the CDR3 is TGTGCCAGCAACGGCAGGGGGACTGGAAACTATGGCTACACCTTC.

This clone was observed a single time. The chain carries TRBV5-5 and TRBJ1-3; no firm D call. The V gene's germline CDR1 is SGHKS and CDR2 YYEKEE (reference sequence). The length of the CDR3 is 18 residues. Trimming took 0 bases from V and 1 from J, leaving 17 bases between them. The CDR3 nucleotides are TGTGCCAGCAGCTTGGTAGCTGGCAGTTCTTCTTCTGGAAACACCATATATTTT. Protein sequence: CASSLVAGSSSSGNTIYF.

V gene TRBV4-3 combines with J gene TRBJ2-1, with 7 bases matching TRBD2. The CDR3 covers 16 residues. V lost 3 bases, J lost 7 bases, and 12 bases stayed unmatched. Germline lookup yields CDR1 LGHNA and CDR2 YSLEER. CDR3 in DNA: TGCGCCAGCAGCCACCGTGGCGGGAGTATCGTTAATGAGCAGTTCTTC. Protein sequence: CASSHRGGSIVNEQFF.

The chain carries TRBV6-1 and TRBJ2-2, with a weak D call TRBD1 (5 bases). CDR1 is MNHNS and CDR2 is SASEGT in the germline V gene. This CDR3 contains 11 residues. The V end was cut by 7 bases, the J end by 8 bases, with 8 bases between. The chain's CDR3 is CASTPGGELFF. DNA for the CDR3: TGTGCCAGCACTCCAGGGGGGGAGCTGTTTTTT.

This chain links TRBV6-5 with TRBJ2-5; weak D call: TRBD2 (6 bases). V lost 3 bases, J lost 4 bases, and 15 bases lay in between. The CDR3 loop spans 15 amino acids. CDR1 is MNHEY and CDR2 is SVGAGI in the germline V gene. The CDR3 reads CASSYGGVVGETQYF. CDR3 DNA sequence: TGTGCCAGCAGTTATGGAGGGGTGGTTGGAGAGACCCAGTACTTC.

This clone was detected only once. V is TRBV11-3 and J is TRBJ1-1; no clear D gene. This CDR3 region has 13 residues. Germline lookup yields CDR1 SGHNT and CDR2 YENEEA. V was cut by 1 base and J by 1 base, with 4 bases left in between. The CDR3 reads CASSLGQNTEAFF. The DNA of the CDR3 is TGTGCCAGCAGCTTAGGACAGAACACTGAAGCTTTCTTT.

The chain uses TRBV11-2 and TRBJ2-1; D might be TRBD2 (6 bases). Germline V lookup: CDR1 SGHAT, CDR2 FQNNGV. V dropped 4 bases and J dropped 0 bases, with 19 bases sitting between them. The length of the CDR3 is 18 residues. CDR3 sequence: CASSSIKASVGSYNEQFF. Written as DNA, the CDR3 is TGTGCCAGCAGCTCGATAAAGGCTAGCGTCGGCTCCTACAATGAGCAGTTCTTC. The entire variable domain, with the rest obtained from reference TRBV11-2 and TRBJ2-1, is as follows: EAGVAQSPRYKIIEKRQSVAFWCNPISGHATLYWYQQILGQGPKLLIQFQNNGVVDDSQLPKDRFSAERLKGVDSTLKIQPAKLEDSAVYLCASSSIKASVGSYNEQFFGPGTRLTVL.

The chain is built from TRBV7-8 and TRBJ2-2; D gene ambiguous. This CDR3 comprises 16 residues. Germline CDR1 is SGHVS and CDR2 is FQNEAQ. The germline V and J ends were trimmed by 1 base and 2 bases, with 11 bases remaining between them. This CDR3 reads CASSLVSGTNTGELFF. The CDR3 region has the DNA TGTGCCAGCAGCTTAGTGTCGGGTACCAACACCGGGGAGCTGTTTTTT.

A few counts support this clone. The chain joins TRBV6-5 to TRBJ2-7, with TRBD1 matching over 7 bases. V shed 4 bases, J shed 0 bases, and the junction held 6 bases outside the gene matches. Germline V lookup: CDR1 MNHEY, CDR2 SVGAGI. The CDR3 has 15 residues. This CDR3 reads CASSFQGEGSYEQYF. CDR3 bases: TGTGCCAGCAGTTTTCAGGGGGAAGGCTCCTACGAGCAGTACTTC.

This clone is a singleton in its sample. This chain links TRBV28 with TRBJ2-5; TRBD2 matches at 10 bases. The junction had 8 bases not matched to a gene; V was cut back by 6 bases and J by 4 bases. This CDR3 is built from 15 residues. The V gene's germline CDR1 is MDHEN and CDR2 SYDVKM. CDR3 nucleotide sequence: TGTGCCAGCAGCGCCAGCGGGAGGGCCACAGAGACCCAGTACTTC. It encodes CASSASGRATETQYF.

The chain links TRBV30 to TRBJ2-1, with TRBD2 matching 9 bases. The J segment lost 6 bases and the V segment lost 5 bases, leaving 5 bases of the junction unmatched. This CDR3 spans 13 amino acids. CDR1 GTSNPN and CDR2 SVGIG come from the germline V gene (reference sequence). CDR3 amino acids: CAWDRTSANEQFF. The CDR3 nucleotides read TGTGCCTGGGATAGGACTAGCGCCAATGAGCAGTTCTTC.

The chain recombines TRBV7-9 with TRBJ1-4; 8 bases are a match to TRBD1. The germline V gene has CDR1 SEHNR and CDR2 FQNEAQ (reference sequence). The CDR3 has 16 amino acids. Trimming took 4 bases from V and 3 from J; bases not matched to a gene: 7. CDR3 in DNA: TGTGCCAGCAGCTCGAGAACAGGGGGAGCTAATGAAAAACTGTTTTTT. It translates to CASSSRTGGANEKLFF.

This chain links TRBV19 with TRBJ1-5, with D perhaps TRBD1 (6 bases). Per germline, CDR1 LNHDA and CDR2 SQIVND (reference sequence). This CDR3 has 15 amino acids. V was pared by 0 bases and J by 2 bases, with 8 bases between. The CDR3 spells CASSIENRGNQPQHF. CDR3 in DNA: TGTGCCAGTAGTATAGAAAACAGGGGCAATCAGCCCCAGCATTTT.

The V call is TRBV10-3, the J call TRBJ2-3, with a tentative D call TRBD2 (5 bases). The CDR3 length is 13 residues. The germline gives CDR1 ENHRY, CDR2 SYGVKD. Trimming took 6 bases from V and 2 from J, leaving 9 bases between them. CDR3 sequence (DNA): TGTGCCATCAGCCGGGGTAACACAGATACGCAGTATTTT. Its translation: CAISRGNTDTQYF.

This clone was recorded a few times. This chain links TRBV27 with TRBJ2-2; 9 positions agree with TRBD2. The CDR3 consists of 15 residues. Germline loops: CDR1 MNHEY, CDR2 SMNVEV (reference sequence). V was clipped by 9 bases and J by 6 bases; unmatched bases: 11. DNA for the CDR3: TGTGCCAGTAGAAATTTAGCGGGAGTCTCCGGGGAGCTGTTTTTT. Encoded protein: CASRNLAGVSGELFF.

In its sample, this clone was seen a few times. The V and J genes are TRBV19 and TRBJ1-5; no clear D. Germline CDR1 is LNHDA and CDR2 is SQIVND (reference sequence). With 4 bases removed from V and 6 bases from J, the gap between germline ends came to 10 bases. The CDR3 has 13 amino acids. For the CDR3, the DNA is TGTGCCAGTAGTACGCGGTCTACTCAGCCCCAGCATTTT. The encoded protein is CASSTRSTQPQHF.

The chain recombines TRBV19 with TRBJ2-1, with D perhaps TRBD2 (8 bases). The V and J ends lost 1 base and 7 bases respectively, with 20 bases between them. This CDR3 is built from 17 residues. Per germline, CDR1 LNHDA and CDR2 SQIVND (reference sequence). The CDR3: CASSIGGTAGAGNEQFF. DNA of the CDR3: TGTGCCAGTAGTATAGGGGGGACAGCGGGAGCGGGGAATGAGCAGTTCTTC.

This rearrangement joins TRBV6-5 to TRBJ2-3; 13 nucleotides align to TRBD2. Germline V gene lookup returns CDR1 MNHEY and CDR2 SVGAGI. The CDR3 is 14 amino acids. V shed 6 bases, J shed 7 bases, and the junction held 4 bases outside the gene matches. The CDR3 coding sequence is TGTGCCAGCAGAACGGGACTAGCGGGGAATACGCAGTATTTT. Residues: CASRTGLAGNTQYF.